The rows below give T cell receptor beta chains drawn from one sample of a study of control samples from healthy donors and cancer patients. Method: immunoSEQ multiplex PCR; TCRdb's copy keeps in-frame clones and lacks some. The sample includes 390,000 or so clones, 80% to 95% of them seen just once. Sequenced: PBMCs. Receptors originate from a man in his forties with head and neck cancer. Both conserved end residues are part of each CDR3. The D gene is left open where the match is weak. Clone size is shown for a subset of rows, as once, few, many or a class of expanded clone.

j_call d_call v_call clone_size cdr3_nt cdr3_aa
TRBJ2-1 TRBD2 TRBV24-1 - TGTGCCACCAGTGACGCGGGGGGGACGAACAATGAGCAGTTCTTC CATSDAGGTNNEQFF
TRBJ1-1 - TRBV11-1 - TGTGCCAGCAGCTCTGGACAACTGGGAGGAGCTTTCTTT CASSSGQLGGAFF
TRBJ1-1 - TRBV6-6 - TGTGCCAGCAGTTACCTCTTCACTGAAGCTTTCTTT CASSYLFTEAFF
TRBJ2-1 - TRBV7-3 - TGTGCCAGCAGCCCAAGGCCGACCGGGTCGCGCTCCTACAATGAGCAGTTCTTC CASSPRPTGSRSYNEQFF
TRBJ1-3 - TRBV4-3 medium-sized TGCGCCAGCAGCCAAGATGGCAGATACTCTGGAAACACCATATATTTT CASSQDGRYSGNTIYF
TRBJ1-3 - TRBV7-3 - TGTGCCAGCAGCTTAACAGGGTCGGGCTCTGGAAACACCATATATTTT CASSLTGSGSGNTIYF
TRBJ2-5 - TRBV9 - TGTGCCAGCAGCGGCGGCGTCTGGGAGACCCAGTACTTC CASSGGVWETQYF
TRBJ2-5 - TRBV4-2 - TGTGCCAGCAGCCCTTCAAGGGTCGGTCTTAGGTACCAAGAGACCCAGTACTTC CASSPSRVGLRYQETQYF
TRBJ1-4 - TRBV5-6 - TGTGCCAGCAGCTCATACAGGGATGCCACTAATGAAAAACTGTTTTTT CASSSYRDATNEKLFF
TRBJ1-1 - TRBV23-1 - TGCGCCAGCAGTCAGGGGAGACAGTTGAACACTGAAGCTTTCTTT CASSQGRQLNTEAFF
TRBJ1-6 - TRBV27 - TGTGCCAGCAGTTTTCAGGGTTCACCCCTCCACTTT CASSFQGSPLHF
TRBJ2-3 - TRBV4-1 - TGCGCCAGCAGCCAAGATAAGCCCGGGTCTAGCACAGATACGCAGTATTTT CASSQDKPGSSTDTQYF
TRBJ1-4 - TRBV5-3 - TGTGCCAGAAGCGGACCGGGACACGAAAATGAAAAACTGTTTTTT CARSGPGHENEKLFF
TRBJ1-1 TRBD1 TRBV27 - TGTGCCAGCGTACCACTGCACCAGGGGGCCGCCACTGAAGCTTTCTTT CASVPLHQGAATEAFF
TRBJ1-1 - TRBV19 - TGTGCCAGTAGTATGGAAGGAGGAGCTTTCTTT CASSMEGGAFF
TRBJ2-3 TRBD1 TRBV5-1 - TGCGCCAGCAGCCAGACAGGGTTTGATGGGGATACGCAGTATTTT CASSQTGFDGDTQYF
TRBJ2-5 TRBD1 TRBV19 - TGTGCCAGTACCTCGACAGGGGAGACCCAGTACTTC CASTSTGETQYF
TRBJ1-2 - TRBV19 - TGTGCCAGTAGTAACCGGGAGCCATATGGCTACACCTTC CASSNREPYGYTF
TRBJ1-5 - TRBV7-2 - TGTGCCAGCAGCTTGGGAGTTAGCAATCAGCCCCAGCATTTT CASSLGVSNQPQHF
TRBJ1-2 - TRBV5-1 - TGCGCCAGCAGCCGAAGGCCCGCCAACGGGAGCTATGGCTACACCTTC CASSRRPANGSYGYTF
TRBJ2-1 - TRBV4-2 - TGTGCCAGCAGCAGGACTGGCCCCAATGAGCAGTTCTTC CASSRTGPNEQFF
TRBJ2-5 - TRBV6-1 - TGTGCCAGCAGTGACGACAAACGGGTGCGAGAGACCCAGTACTTC CASSDDKRVRETQYF
TRBJ2-5 TRBD1 TRBV19 - TGTGCCAGTAGTATTCTAGGGACAGGGGTTGAGACCCAGTACTTC CASSILGTGVETQYF
TRBJ1-5 TRBD1 TRBV5-6 few TGTGCCAGCAGCTCAGGACAGGGGCTAAATCAGCCCCAGCATTTT CASSSGQGLNQPQHF
TRBJ2-7 TRBD2 TRBV24-1 once TGTGCCACCAGCACACGGACTAGCGGGAGGGCCGACGAGCAGTACTTC CATSTRTSGRADEQYF
TRBJ2-3 - TRBV19 once TGTGCCAGTAGTCCCCGGGGCACAGATACGCAGTATTTT CASSPRGTDTQYF
TRBJ1-6 - TRBV7-3 - TGTGCCAGCAGCGAGAGCTCCTATAATTCACCCCTCCACTTT CASSESSYNSPLHF
TRBJ2-2 - TRBV25-1 - TGTGCCAGCAGTGACTCGGACTTTCTTTACAGGGAGCTGTTTTTT CASSDSDFLYRELFF
TRBJ2-4 - TRBV7-3 - TGTGCCAGCAGCTCCTCGCGGACCATCCTAGCCAAAAACATTCAGTACTTC CASSSSRTILAKNIQYF